What follows are 9 T cell receptor beta chains derived from one specimen sequenced in a study of tumor-infiltrating lymphocytes in primary liver carcinoma. Germline DNA was also extracted, with blood RNA taken from unsorted whole blood. Starting material of 500 to 600 ng total RNA yielded TCR beta cDNA via a constant-region primer. It was through three nested multiplex PCR rounds of slightly modified ARM-PCR that TCR beta libraries arose. It was with TRBV1-TRBV30 forward primers and a C-beta reverse primer that the first two PCR rounds were run, at around 9 cycles each. TCRdb redid the calling of the multiplex PCR reads with MiXCR, one entry per CDR3 protein. The repertoire includes over 250,000 distinct CDR3 sequences, approximately 58% of them detected once, and about 17% sits in the top ten. The sample was peripheral blood. Source of these receptors: a woman aged 30 to 39 with primary liver carcinoma and hepatitis B virus infection.

On this clonotype itself: Just one base apart from a much larger clone, this may be a read error. This sequence joins TRBV11-2 and TRBJ2-1; no definite D call. The CDR3 totals 16 residues. Germline-derived CDR1 and CDR2 are SGHAT and FQNNGV. CDR3 amino acids: CVSSSFGESSYNEQFF. The CDR3 DNA reads as TGTGTCAGCAGCTCCTTTGGGGAAAGCTCCTACAATGAGCAGTTCTTC.

This clonotype occurred a few times. The V gene is TRBV5-6, the J gene TRBJ2-2; D remains unclear. The V end lost 0 bases, the J end lost 6 bases, and 9 bases lay between the germline ends. Germline CDR1 and CDR2: SGHDT and YYEEEE. The CDR3 is made up of 14 amino acids. CDR3 protein: CASSLGASAGELFF. For the CDR3, the DNA is TGTGCCAGCAGCTTGGGTGCGTCAGCCGGGGAGCTGTTTTTT.

The V and J genes are TRBV4-2 and TRBJ1-6; a possible D gene is TRBD1 (5 bases). The germline V and J ends were trimmed by 5 bases and 8 bases, with 13 bases remaining between them. Germline loops: CDR1 LGHNA, CDR2 YNFKEQ. The CDR3 has 14 amino acids. The CDR3 here is CASSVGTEDSPLHF. The CDR3 bases are TGTGCCAGCAGCGTCGGGACGGAGGATTCACCCCTCCACTTT.

The chain is built from TRBV5-1 and TRBJ2-7; D is ambiguous. The CDR3 runs to 16 residues. The V gene's germline CDR1 is SGHRS and CDR2 YFSETQ. Trimming removed 0 bases at V and 0 bases at J, with 13 bases between. CDR3 in amino acids: CASSLEHGSSSYEQYF. CDR3 DNA: TGCGCCAGCAGCTTGGAGCACGGCTCCAGCTCCTACGAGCAGTACTTC.

About this clonotype: Because it lacks the conserved phenylalanine or tryptophan at the end, this CDR3 is likely a read error. J is TRBJ2-1 and V is TRBV11-3; unclear D gene. Trimming took 7 bases from V and 4 from J, leaving 5 bases between them. The CDR3 runs 11 residues. Germline V gene data show CDR1 as SGHNT and CDR2 as YENEEA. Written as DNA, the CDR3 is TGTGCCAGCAACCAGTACAATGAGCAGTTCTTA. The encoded protein is CASNQYNEQFL.

This clonotype was counted at least ten times. This rearrangement joins TRBV6-5 to TRBJ2-2; 7 bases are shared with TRBD1. The CDR3 runs 13 residues. V lost 5 bases and J lost 7; bases outside the gene matches: 4. Germline-derived CDR1 and CDR2 are MNHEY and SVGAGI. The CDR3 reads CASSRDSLGELFF. CDR3 bases: TGTGCCAGCAGTCGGGACAGCCTCGGGGAGCTGTTTTTT.

A word on this clonotype: The DNA is left out, because the CDR3 cannot be placed on it with certainty; the CDR3 is given as TCRdb lists it. The chain employs TRBV28 and TRBJ2-1; TRBD1, the table's D call, was not compared with the DNA. Per the germline V gene, CDR1 is MDHEN and CDR2 is SYDVKM. The CDR3 has 12 residues if both end residues are counted. The CDR3 loop reads CASSLGFGTGTF.

The genes are TRBV7-9 and TRBJ2-6, with D unclear. The germline V gene has CDR1 SEHNR and CDR2 FQNEAQ (reference sequence). V lost 4 bases, J lost 0 bases, and 10 bases lay in between. The CDR3 sequence is 16 residues long. The CDR3 bases are TGTGCCAGCAGCTCGTTTGACATCTCTGGGGCCAACGTCCTGACTTTC. Translating it yields CASSSFDISGANVLTF.

The rearrangement joins TRBV29-1 to TRBJ2-7; 8 positions agree with TRBD1. The germline CDR1 and CDR2 sequences are SQVTM and ANQGSEA. This CDR3 has 16 residues. CDR3 DNA: TGCGGCGTTGGACAGGGCGGGTCTCTTCAATCCTACGAGCAGTACGTC. This codes for CGVGQGGSLQSYEQYV.